Following are 10 T cell receptor beta chains from one sample sequenced in a study of T cell responses to AZD1222 COVID-19 vaccine. Data came from immunoSEQ multiplex PCR; TCRdb stores just in-frame clones and leaves some out. Among more than 150,000 clones listed, about 86% were seen once. Source: peripheral blood, taken on day 0 of AZD1222 vaccination. The receptor set was obtained from an adult in good health.

This chain uses TRBV6-5 with TRBJ1-5, with D unresolved. V was pared by 6 bases and J by 4 bases, with 10 bases between. The CDR3 spans 13 residues. Germline-derived CDR1 and CDR2 are MNHEY and SVGAGI. The CDR3 nucleotides read TGTGCCAGCAGGATAGGAGCGAATCAGCCCCAGCATTTT. It is translated as CASRIGANQPQHF.

The J gene is TRBJ1-3, the V gene TRBV9; 7 positions match TRBD1. The CDR3 is made up of 17 amino acids. CDR1 and CDR2 (germline): SGDLS, YYNGEE. V lost 0 bases to trimming and J lost 0 bases; unmatched junction nucleotides: 6. CDR3 sequence (DNA): TGTGCCAGCAGCGTAGCTCGGGACAGCCGCTCTGGAAACACCATATATTTT. Amino acid sequence: CASSVARDSRSGNTIYF.

The V gene is TRBV20-1, the J gene TRBJ1-5; D may be TRBD1 (5 bases). Trimming shortened V by 5 bases and J by 7 bases, and 9 bases separated the two germline ends. This CDR3 is built from 11 residues. CDR1 is DFQATT and CDR2 is SNEGSKA in the germline V gene (reference sequence). The CDR3 loop is CSAGTGQPQHF. The DNA of the CDR3 is TGCAGTGCTGGGACGGGACAGCCCCAGCATTTT.

The rearrangement links TRBV30 to TRBJ1-2; 7 bases are a match to TRBD1. This CDR3 region has 13 residues. The junction had 3 bases not matched to a gene; V was cut back by 3 bases and J by 2 bases. The germline V gene encodes CDR1 GTSNPN and CDR2 SVGIG (reference sequence). The CDR3 region is CAWRPTGNYGYTF. CDR3 in DNA: TGTGCCTGGAGACCGACAGGGAACTATGGCTACACCTTC.

In nucleotides, the CDR3 is TGTGCCAGCAGTTACTCCCCAGAGACCCAGTACTTC. This sequence encodes CASSYSPETQYF. This chain links TRBV6-2 or TRBV6-3 with TRBJ2-5, with D hard to call. Trimming stripped 0 bases from V and 4 bases from J, with 3 bases between. The CDR3 contains 12 residues. Germline CDR1 MNHEY, CDR2 SVGEGT.

The rearrangement joins TRBV27 to TRBJ1-5, with TRBD1 matching over 9 bases. V was clipped by 5 bases and J by 1 base; unmatched bases: 12. The CDR3 has 18 amino acids. The V gene's germline CDR1 is MNHEY and CDR2 SMNVEV (reference sequence). The CDR3 bases are TGTGCCAGCAGTCCTCGGGACAGGGCCCCACAGAGCAATCAGCCCCAGCATTTT. This gives the protein CASSPRDRAPQSNQPQHF.

This rearrangement joins TRBV28 to TRBJ2-6; 7 bases agree with TRBD1. The CDR3 has 15 amino acids. The V and J ends lost 5 bases and 0 bases, in that order; junction bases with no gene match: 1. Germline V lookup: CDR1 MDHEN, CDR2 SYDVKM. DNA of the CDR3: TGTGCCAGCAGTCGGGACAGCTCTGGGGCCAACGTCCTGACTTTC. Translated, it gives CASSRDSSGANVLTF.

The table lists this clone with a count of one. The V and J genes are TRBV7-2 and TRBJ1-2; 7 bases are shared with TRBD1. Germline CDR1 is SGHTA and CDR2 is FQGNSA. The CDR3 length is 14 residues. Trimming cost V 3 bases and J 2 bases; bases outside gene matches: 3. Here the CDR3 reads CASSLTTGNYGYTF. The DNA for the CDR3 is TGTGCCAGCAGCTTGACGACAGGGAACTATGGCTACACCTTC.

The J gene is TRBJ2-3, the V gene TRBV28; unclear D gene. Germline CDR1 reads MDHEN; CDR2 reads SYDVKM. Trimming took off 5 bases at V and 2 bases at J, with 5 bases between the two ends. The CDR3 contains 12 residues. The CDR3 nucleotides read TGTGCCAGCAGTCTGAACACAGATACGCAGTATTTT. Translating gives CASSLNTDTQYF.

The rearrangement joins TRBV6-1 to TRBJ1-5; D unclear. Germline V gene data show CDR1 as MNHNS and CDR2 as SASEGT. CDR3 length: 15 residues. The V gene lost 2 bases and the J gene lost 2 bases, with 10 bases spanning the gap. The CDR3 loop is CASSELGFGNQPQHF. CDR3 nucleotide sequence: TGTGCCAGCAGTGAATTAGGCTTTGGCAATCAGCCCCAGCATTTT.